Following are 16 T cell receptor beta chains from one sample sequenced in a study of CD8+ T cells in alopecia areata. Isolated RNA was reverse transcribed into cDNA used as the sequencing template. This table comes from immunoSEQ multiplex PCR, and its TCRdb copy is limited to in-frame clones, with some not included. The profile shows tens of thousands of clones, about 53% of them singletons. The sample consisted of NKG2D-high CD8+ T cells sorted from blood. The origin of the receptors is a human donor with alopecia areata.

The chain links TRBV7-9 to TRBJ2-7; weak D call: TRBD2 (6 bases). Germline CDR1 SEHNR, CDR2 FQNEAQ (reference sequence). The germline V and J ends were trimmed by 4 bases and 5 bases, with 12 bases remaining between them. The CDR3 has 13 amino acids. The CDR3 here is CASSSGGVDEQYF. For the CDR3, the DNA is TGTGCCAGCAGCTCCGGGGGAGTAGACGAGCAGTACTTC.

The chain recombines TRBV6-5 with TRBJ2-1; D not resolved. The germline V gene has CDR1 MNHEY and CDR2 SVGAGI. The CDR3 extends over 15 amino acids. With 1 base removed from V and 7 bases from J, the gap between germline ends came to 14 bases. CDR3 residues: CASSYFNGPVNEQFF. The CDR3 nucleotides are TGTGCCAGCAGTTACTTTAACGGACCGGTGAATGAGCAGTTCTTC.

The gene calls are TRBV13 and TRBJ1-2; D gene unclear. The V gene lost 3 bases and the J gene lost 3 bases, with 8 bases spanning the gap. The CDR3 consists of 13 residues. Germline V gene data show CDR1 as PRHDT and CDR2 as FYEKMQ (reference sequence). The DNA of the CDR3 is TGTGCCAGCAGCTTGGAGCCAGACTATGGCTACACCTTC. This translates into CASSLEPDYGYTF.

This clone was detected a few times. In DNA form, the CDR3 reads TGCAGCGTCGGGGGTGGCGGCAACACCGGGGAGCTGTTTTTT. This translates into CSVGGGGNTGELFF. V usage is TRBV29-1 and J usage is TRBJ2-2; a possible D gene is TRBD2 (6 bases). Germline V lookup: CDR1 SQVTM, CDR2 ANQGSEA. This CDR3 spans 14 amino acids. V gave up 6 bases and J gave up 2 bases, with 13 bases separating them.

The V call is TRBV27, the J call TRBJ2-5; the D is unclear. Trimming removed 5 bases at V and 4 bases at J, with 23 bases between. From germline, CDR1 is MNHEY and CDR2 SMNVEV (reference sequence). CDR3 length equals 17 residues. CDR3 region: CASSPDFDTRVTETQYF. Here the CDR3 DNA reads TGTGCCAGCAGTCCCGATTTCGACACAAGGGTAACAGAGACCCAGTACTTC.

The chain has TRBV30 and TRBJ1-6; D unclear. V was clipped by 3 bases and J by 12 bases, with 9 bases between them. CDR1 and CDR2 from the germline V gene are GTSNPN and SVGIG (reference sequence). The CDR3 contains 11 residues. CDR3 sequence: CAWSLDGPLHF. CDR3 DNA sequence: TGTGCCTGGAGCCTCGACGGACCCCTCCACTTT.

CDR3 amino acids: CALLGNEQFF. As DNA, the CDR3 is TGTGCCTTGTTGGGGAATGAGCAGTTCTTC. This sequence joins TRBV30 and TRBJ2-1; D is uncertain. The germline V and J ends were trimmed by 7 bases and 7 bases, with 8 bases remaining between them. The CDR3 length is 10 residues. Germline V gene lookup returns CDR1 GTSNPN and CDR2 SVGIG (reference sequence).

V gene TRBV30 combines with J gene TRBJ2-6; D is possibly TRBD1 (6 bases). CDR3 length: 19 residues. CDR1 is GTSNPN, CDR2 SVGIG, per germline (reference sequence). V shed 0 bases and J shed 0 bases, with 18 bases lying between them. The DNA of the CDR3 is TGTGCCTGGAGTGTACGAGGGGGTCGGTTAGGCTCTGGGGCCAACGTCCTGACTTTC. It yields the protein CAWSVRGGRLGSGANVLTF.

The table lists this clone with a few counts. The chain combines TRBV29-1 with TRBJ2-1; possibly TRBD1 for D (5 bases). CDR3 length equals 15 residues. CDR1 is SQVTM and CDR2 is ANQGSEA in the germline V gene. The V end lost 6 bases, the J end lost 0 bases, and 15 bases lay between the germline ends. This CDR3 reads CSVASTASSYNEQFF. The CDR3, as DNA: TGCAGCGTCGCCTCGACAGCTAGCTCCTACAATGAGCAGTTCTTC.

This clone was detected only a few times. The CDR3 DNA sequence: TGTGCCAGCAGTTTAGAATCCTACAATGAGCAGTTCTTC. It specifies CASSLESYNEQFF. The gene calls are TRBV27 and TRBJ2-1; no clear D gene. Trimming took 2 bases from V and 1 from J, leaving 3 bases between them. The CDR3 loop spans 13 amino acids. Germline V CDR1 and CDR2: MNHEY, SMNVEV (reference sequence).

The V and J genes are TRBV13 and TRBJ1-1; D gene uncertain. This CDR3 is 13 amino acids long. V was pared by 6 bases and J by 0 bases, with 8 bases between. CDR1 is PRHDT, CDR2 FYEKMQ, per germline (reference sequence). In DNA form, the CDR3 reads TGTGCCAGCAGGGTAGGGTTGAACACTGAAGCTTTCTTT. Translated, it gives CASRVGLNTEAFF.

The chain employs TRBV29-1 and TRBJ2-1; the match to TRBD2 covers 7 bases. V lost 6 bases and J lost 8; bases outside the gene matches: 10. The CDR3 length is 13 residues. The V gene's germline CDR1 is SQVTM and CDR2 ANQGSEA. CDR3 bases: TGCAGCGTCCCTCATGGGGCGGGGGATGAGCAGTTCTTC. Its protein is CSVPHGAGDEQFF.

This clone was observed a handful of times. V gene TRBV19 combines with J gene TRBJ1-1; D is perhaps TRBD1 (6 bases). CDR1 and CDR2 (germline): LNHDA, SQIVND (reference sequence). V shed 7 bases and J shed 4 bases, with 10 bases lying between them. There are 12 residues in the CDR3. This CDR3 is CASTTGSTEAFF. CDR3 nucleotides: TGTGCCAGTACCACAGGGAGCACTGAAGCTTTCTTT.

V gene TRBV27 combines with J gene TRBJ2-1, with D perhaps TRBD1 (5 bases). Trimming shortened V by 10 bases and J by 6 bases, and 13 bases separated the two germline ends. Germline V gene lookup returns CDR1 MNHEY and CDR2 SMNVEV (reference sequence). The CDR3 extends over 12 amino acids. The CDR3 coding sequence is TGTGCCACCCAGGGAATGGCCAATGAGCAGTTCTTC. It encodes CATQGMANEQFF.

J is TRBJ2-7 and V is TRBV7-9, with D possibly matching TRBD2 (6 bases). V lost 4 bases and J 4 bases, leaving 11 bases between the germline ends. The CDR3 length is 13 residues. Germline V CDR1 and CDR2: SEHNR, FQNEAQ (reference sequence). CDR3 region: CASSSGLIYEQYF. CDR3 DNA: TGTGCCAGCAGCTCGGGACTGATTTACGAGCAGTACTTC.

The J gene is TRBJ1-5, the V gene TRBV2; a weak D match, TRBD1 (6 bases). V was clipped by 6 bases and J by 2 bases, with 11 bases between them. The length of the CDR3 is 14 residues. CDR1 and CDR2 (germline): SNHLY, FYNNEI. The DNA for the CDR3 is TGTGCCAGCAGAGGGAGACAGGGCAATCAGCCCCAGCATTTT. Its translation: CASRGRQGNQPQHF.